This T cell receptor (beta chain) was obtained from a study of post-analysis software for immune sequencing data. Study overall: Clinical courses comprised relapsing-remitting, secondary progressive and progressive-relapsing multiple sclerosis. Study results and caveats: Under the F measure, samples that were prepared in one batch clustered strongly together. Among 5 or 6 TRBV segments more frequent in patients than controls were TRBV5-6, TRBV5-1 and TRBV20-1.

TCR beta cDNA libraries included unique molecular identifiers. TCRdb redid the calling of the PCR reads with MiXCR, one entry per CDR3 protein. This table has 600,000 to 700,000 distinct CDR3 sequences, approximately 60% appearing once. This CDR3 spans 13 amino acids. Trimming shortened V by 3 bases and J by 3 bases, and 8 bases separated the two germline ends. This clonotype was seen more than once but under ten times. What it recognizes is unknown. The sequence was obtained from a girl aged 2-10 years with multiple sclerosis. The sequenced material came from blood. The rearrangement links TRBV12-3 or TRBV12-4 to TRBJ1-2; D remains unclear. CDR3 residues: CASSLLGDYGYTF. CDR3 nucleotides: TGTGCCAGCAGTTTGCTTGGAGACTATGGCTACACCTTC.